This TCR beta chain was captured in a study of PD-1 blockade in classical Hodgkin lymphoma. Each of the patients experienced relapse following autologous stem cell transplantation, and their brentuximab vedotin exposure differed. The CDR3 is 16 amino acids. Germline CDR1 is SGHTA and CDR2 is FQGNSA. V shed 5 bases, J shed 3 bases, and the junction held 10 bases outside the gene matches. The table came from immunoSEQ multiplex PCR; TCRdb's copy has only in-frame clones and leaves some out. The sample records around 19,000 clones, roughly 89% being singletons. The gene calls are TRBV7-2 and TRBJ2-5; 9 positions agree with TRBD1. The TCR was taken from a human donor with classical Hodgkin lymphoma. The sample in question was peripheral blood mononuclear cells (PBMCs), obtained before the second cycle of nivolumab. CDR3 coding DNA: TGTGCCAGCAGCCTTTACAGGGGGCGGTGGGAAGAGACCCAGTACTTC. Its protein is CASSLYRGRWEETQYF.